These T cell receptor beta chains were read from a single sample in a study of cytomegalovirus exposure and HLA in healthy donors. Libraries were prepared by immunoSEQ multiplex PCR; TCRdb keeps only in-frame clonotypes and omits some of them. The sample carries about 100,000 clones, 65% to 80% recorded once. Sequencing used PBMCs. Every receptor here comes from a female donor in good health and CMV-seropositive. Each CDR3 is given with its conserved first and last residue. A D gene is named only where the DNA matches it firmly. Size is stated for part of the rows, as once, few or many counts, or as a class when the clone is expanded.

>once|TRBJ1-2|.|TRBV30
CAWSGGTSYGYTF
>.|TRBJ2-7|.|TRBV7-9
CASSPPQGEQYF
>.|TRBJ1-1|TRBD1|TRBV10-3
CAIRDTGGNTEAFF
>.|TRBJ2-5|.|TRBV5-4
CASSLALGQGETQYF
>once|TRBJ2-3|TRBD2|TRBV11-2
CASSAFSGTSETADTQYF
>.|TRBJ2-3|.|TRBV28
CASSFAEGDTDTQYF
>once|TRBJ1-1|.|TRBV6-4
CASSERGQMNTEAFF
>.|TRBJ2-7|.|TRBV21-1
CASSKIKESSYEQYF
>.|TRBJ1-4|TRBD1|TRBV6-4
CASSARTGEDEKLFF
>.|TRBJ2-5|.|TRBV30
CAWSVRVGSAETQYF